Listed below are T cell receptor beta chains from one sample, sequenced in a study of shared clonotypes between healthy human individuals. Method: immunoSEQ multiplex PCR; TCRdb's copy keeps in-frame clones and lacks some. The table has 900,000 to 1,200,000 clones, approximately 78% seen once. The sample taken for sequencing was memory CD4+ T cells from PBMCs. The receptors come from a man younger than 30 in good health. Some clones in this sample may be carry-over from other donors' samples. Both conserved end residues are trimmed from each CDR3. A D gene is named only where the DNA matches it firmly.

j_gene	v_gene	d_gene	CDR3aa
TRBJ1-3	TRBV30	-	AWSVQPAGNTIY
TRBJ2-6	TRBV28	-	ASSPPGTRGRGANVLT
TRBJ1-4	TRBV6-4	-	ASSDSQEATNEKLF
TRBJ2-3	TRBV10-2	-	ASSEPRGTQY
TRBJ2-1	TRBV11-2	TRBD2	ASSPLARRYNEQF
TRBJ2-7	TRBV27	-	ASSISRLRAYEQY
TRBJ2-1	TRBV7-3	-	ASSLNTANEQF
TRBJ2-5	TRBV4-1	TRBD2	ASSQVGRTSGGWGETQY
TRBJ1-1	TRBV7-8	-	ASSLGWGGLEAF
TRBJ2-7	TRBV27	-	ASSRVGQSLSHEQY
TRBJ2-7	TRBV27	-	ASSPNRAPYEQY
TRBJ2-3	TRBV11-2	TRBD2	ASSSEVLAGRY
TRBJ2-7	TRBV6-6	TRBD1	ASSPGQATTYEQY
TRBJ2-3	TRBV18	-	ASASTDTQY
TRBJ1-3	TRBV5-1	-	ASSLSSGRTTFSGNTIY
TRBJ2-5	TRBV25-1	-	ASSEWGGETQY
TRBJ2-5	TRBV7-3	TRBD2	ASSLGLAGGGETQY
TRBJ2-7	TRBV30	-	AWKKPWVSSYEQY
TRBJ1-2	TRBV28	TRBD1	ASSLLGGQGGYGYT
TRBJ2-3	TRBV5-1	-	ASSFLTDTQY
TRBJ2-2	TRBV7-2	-	ASSLVRVRAGELF
TRBJ1-4	TRBV7-2	-	ASSLETGRKLF
TRBJ1-5	TRBV2	-	ASSREGDQPQH
TRBJ2-7	TRBV7-9	-	ASSLGGGNYEQY
TRBJ1-1	TRBV27	TRBD1	ASSLDRGFVRAF
TRBJ2-5	TRBV7-2	-	ASREQETQY
TRBJ2-7	TRBV25-1	-	ASISTGTCYEQY
TRBJ2-3	TRBV9	TRBD1	ASSARQGADTQY
TRBJ1-5	TRBV28	-	ASGFRVLSNQPQH
TRBJ1-4	TRBV25-1	-	ASSGQATNEKLF
TRBJ2-7	TRBV4-2	-	ASSPPGSSGYEQY
TRBJ2-3	TRBV29-1	TRBD1	SGRPGGFTDTQY
TRBJ1-2	TRBV9	TRBD1	ASSVEGGVSYGYT
TRBJ2-1	TRBV11-2	-	ASSLDLYEQF